The clone carrying this T cell receptor beta chain was found many times. Its target is not known. TCRdb re-called the reads through MiXCR, storing one row per CDR3 protein. Of a few hundred thousand distinct CDR3 sequences in the sample, roughly 18% were seen once. This record comes from a study of T cell repertoires in cytomegalovirus infection. Study as a whole: The public TCR beta signatures pointed to both CMV infection and matching HLA type.

Germline V gene sequence: CDR1 GTSNPN, CDR2 SVGIG (reference sequence). This CDR3 region has 13 residues. V was trimmed by 1 base and J by 2 bases, leaving 6 bases between them. Study-wide results and caveats: The study found HLA-C-restricted CMV-specific TCR beta clonotypes dominating the ex vivo response.

Sequenced material: PBMCs. The chain employs TRBV30 and TRBJ1-5; D remains ambiguous. The clonotype was recovered from a human donor in good health (CMV status not recorded). Some clones in this sample may be carry-over from other donors' samples. The CDR3 region is CAWSGPGNQPQHF. The CDR3 coding sequence is TGTGCCTGGAGTGGTCCAGGCAATCAGCCCCAGCATTTT.